The next 9 T cell receptor beta chains were all read from a single sample in a study of PD-1 blockade in classical Hodgkin lymphoma (TCRdb year 2020). What this sample's time point label stands for: cycle 4 day 1 (C4D1), after less than 7 weeks of nivolumab. Every trial patient had relapsed after autologous stem cell transplantation, and cohorts A, B and C differed in prior brentuximab vedotin exposure. Library preparation employed the immunoSEQ multiplex PCR assay. TCRdb took this table from immuneACCESS and kept in-frame rearrangements with V and J called. Such tables lack part of the clones; where checked against another copy, unresolved V genes explain under half of the gap, and the rest is unexplained. A total of some 19,000 clones appear in this sample, over 70% of them only once. Clones ranked in the top ten supply about 19% of the sample. Sequencing was performed on peripheral blood mononuclear cells (PBMCs), taken before the fourth cycle of nivolumab. Receptors were obtained from a human donor with classical Hodgkin lymphoma.

The rearrangement links TRBV19 to TRBJ2-4, with TRBD2 matching 11 bases. This CDR3 is 16 amino acids long. V lost 3 bases and J lost 5; bases outside the gene matches: 6. The germline V gene encodes CDR1 LNHDA and CDR2 SQIVND (reference sequence). For the CDR3, the DNA is TGTGCCAGTAGTATTCCCCCACTAGCGGGAGAAAACATTCAGTACTTC. Amino acid sequence: CASSIPPLAGENIQYF.

The chain has TRBV5-1 and TRBJ2-2, with 12 bases fitting TRBD2. The ends lost 1 base at V and 5 bases at J; junction bases unmatched: 9. The CDR3 runs 18 residues. From germline, CDR1 is SGHRS and CDR2 YFSETQ. The CDR3 DNA sequence: TGCGCCAGCAGCTTGTTGTCTAGCGGGAGGGCAGCTACCGGGGAGCTGTTTTTT. Its protein product is CASSLLSSGRAATGELFF. The full variable domain, with the rest looked up from reference TRBV5-1 and TRBJ2-2, is KAGVTQTPRYLIKTRGQQVTLSCSPISGHRSVSWYQQTPGQGLQFLFEYFSETQRNKGNFPGRFSGRQFSNSRSEMNVSTLELGDSALYLCASSLLSSGRAATGELFFGEGSRLTVL.

This chain links TRBV6-6 with TRBJ2-5; D not resolved. The length of the CDR3 is 15 residues. Trimming took 0 bases from V and 2 from J, leaving 10 bases between them. CDR1 MNHNY and CDR2 SVGAGI come from the germline V gene (reference sequence). The CDR3 sequence: CASSYSSGEQETQYF. The CDR3 DNA follows: TGTGCCAGCAGTTACTCGAGTGGGGAACAAGAGACCCAGTACTTC.

The CDR3 loop is CASSLQGQLTGNTIYF. CDR3 coding DNA: TGTGCCAGCAGCTTACAAGGACAGCTAACTGGAAACACCATATATTTT. The chain links TRBV7-9 to TRBJ1-3; maybe TRBD1 (6 bases). Trimming cost V 2 bases and J 2 bases, with 13 bases left between them. Germline CDR1 is SEHNR and CDR2 is FQNEAQ (reference sequence). This CDR3 has 16 residues.

This chain connects TRBV19 to TRBJ1-2, with no clear D. CDR3 size: 14 residues. The germline gives CDR1 LNHDA, CDR2 SQIVND (reference sequence). Trimming took off 3 bases at V and 5 bases at J, with 13 bases between the two ends. The CDR3 reads CASSMGLGNYGYTF. The CDR3 nucleotides read TGTGCCAGTAGTATGGGCCTCGGAAATTATGGCTACACCTTC.

The count of this clone is one. The rearrangement joins TRBV23-1 to TRBJ2-7; tentative D call: TRBD1 (5 bases). TRBV23-1 is given ORF status, its function remaining uncertain. V was clipped by 0 bases and J by 6 bases, with 15 bases between them. The CDR3 consists of 15 residues. The CDR3 region has the DNA TGCGCCAGCAGTCAATCGGGGCCAGGCGGTTCCGAGCAGTACTTC. Its translation is CASSQSGPGGSEQYF.

The chain links TRBV5-1 to TRBJ1-1; D unclear. CDR3 length equals 15 residues. The V and J ends lost 0 bases and 0 bases respectively, with 9 bases between them. CDR1 SGHRS and CDR2 YFSETQ come from the germline V gene. The CDR3 DNA is TGCGCCAGCAGCTTGGACGGACGGATGAACACTGAAGCTTTCTTT. Translation: CASSLDGRMNTEAFF. The complete variable domain, with remaining parts taken from reference TRBV5-1 and TRBJ1-1, reads KAGVTQTPRYLIKTRGQQVTLSCSPISGHRSVSWYQQTPGQGLQFLFEYFSETQRNKGNFPGRFSGRQFSNSRSEMNVSTLELGDSALYLCASSLDGRMNTEAFFGQGTRLTVV.

The chain joins TRBV2 to TRBJ1-5; no definite D call. Germline V gene data show CDR1 as SNHLY and CDR2 as FYNNEI. Trimming left V 3 bases short and J 0 bases short, with 12 bases between. This CDR3 is 16 amino acids long. The CDR3 here is CASSEAGPYSNQPQHF. The CDR3 coding sequence is TGTGCCAGCAGTGAGGCAGGCCCTTATAGCAATCAGCCCCAGCATTTT.

The V gene is TRBV15, the J gene TRBJ1-1; no clear D. CDR3 length: 15 residues. Trimming cost V 1 base and J 0 bases, with 9 bases left between them. In germline, CDR1 is LNHNV, CDR2 YYDKDF (reference sequence). CDR3 residues: CATSRGIAMNTEAFF. The DNA of the CDR3 is TGTGCCACCAGCAGAGGAATTGCCATGAACACTGAAGCTTTCTTT.